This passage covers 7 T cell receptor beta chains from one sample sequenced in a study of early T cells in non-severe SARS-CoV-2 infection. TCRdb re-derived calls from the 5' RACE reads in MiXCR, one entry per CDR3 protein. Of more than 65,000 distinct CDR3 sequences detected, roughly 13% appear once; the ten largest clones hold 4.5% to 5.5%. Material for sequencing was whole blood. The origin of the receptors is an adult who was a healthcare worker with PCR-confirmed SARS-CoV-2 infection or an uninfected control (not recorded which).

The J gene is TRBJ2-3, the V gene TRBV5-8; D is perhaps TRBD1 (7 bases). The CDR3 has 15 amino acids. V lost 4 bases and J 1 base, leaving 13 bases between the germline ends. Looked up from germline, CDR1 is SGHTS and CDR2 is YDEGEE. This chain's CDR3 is CASSRGTARTDTQYF. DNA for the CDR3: TGTGCCAGCAGCCGGGGGACAGCTCGCACAGATACGCAGTATTTT.

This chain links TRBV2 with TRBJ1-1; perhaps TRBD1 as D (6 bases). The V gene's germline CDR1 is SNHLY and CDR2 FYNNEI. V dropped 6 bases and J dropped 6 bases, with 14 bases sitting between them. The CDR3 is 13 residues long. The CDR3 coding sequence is TGTGCCAGCAGCATGATCCAGGGGTCTGAAGCTTTCTTT. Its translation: CASSMIQGSEAFF.

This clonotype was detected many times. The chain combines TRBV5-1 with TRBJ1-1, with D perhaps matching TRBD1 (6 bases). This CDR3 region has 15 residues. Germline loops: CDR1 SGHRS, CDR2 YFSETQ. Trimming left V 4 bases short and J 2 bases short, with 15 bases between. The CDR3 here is CASSRNTGKNTEAFF. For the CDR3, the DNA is TGCGCCAGCAGCCGAAACACAGGGAAAAACACTGAAGCTTTCTTT. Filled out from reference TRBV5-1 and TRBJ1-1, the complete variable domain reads KAGVTQTPRYLIKTRGQQVTLSCSPISGHRSVSWYQQTPGQGLQFLFEYFSETQRNKGNFPGRFSGRQFSNSRSEMNVSTLELGDSALYLCASSRNTGKNTEAFFGQGTRLTVV.

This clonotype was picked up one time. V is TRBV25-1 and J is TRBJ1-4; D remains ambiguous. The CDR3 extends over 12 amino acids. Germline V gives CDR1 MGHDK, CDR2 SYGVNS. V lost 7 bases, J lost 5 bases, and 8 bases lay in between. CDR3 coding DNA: TGTGCCAGCATGGATGGAAATGAAAAACTGTTTTTT. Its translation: CASMDGNEKLFF.

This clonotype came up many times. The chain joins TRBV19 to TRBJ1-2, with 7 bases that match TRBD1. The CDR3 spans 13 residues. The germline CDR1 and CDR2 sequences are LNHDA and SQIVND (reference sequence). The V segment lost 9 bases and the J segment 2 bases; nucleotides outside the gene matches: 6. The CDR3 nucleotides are TGTGCCAGCCGGGGGACAGCCAACTATGGCTACACCTTC. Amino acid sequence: CASRGTANYGYTF. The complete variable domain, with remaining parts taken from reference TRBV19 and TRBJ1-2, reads DGGITQSPKYLFRKEGQNVTLSCEQNLNHDAMYWYRQDPGQGLRLIYYSQIVNDFQKGDIAEGYSVSREKKESFPLTVTSAQKNPTAFYLCASRGTANYGYTFGSGTRLTVV.

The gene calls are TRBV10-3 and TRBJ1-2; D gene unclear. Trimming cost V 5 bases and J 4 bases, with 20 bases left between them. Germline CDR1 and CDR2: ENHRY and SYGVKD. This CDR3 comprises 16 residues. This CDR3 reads CAISHSTNPLGYGYTF. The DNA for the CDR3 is TGTGCCATCAGTCACTCCACAAACCCCTTGGGCTATGGCTACACCTTC.

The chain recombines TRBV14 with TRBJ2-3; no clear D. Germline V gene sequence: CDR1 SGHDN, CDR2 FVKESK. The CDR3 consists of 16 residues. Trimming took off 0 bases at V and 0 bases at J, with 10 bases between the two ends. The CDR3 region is CASSQDPGESTDTQYF. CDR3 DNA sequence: TGTGCCAGCAGCCAAGATCCGGGCGAAAGCACAGATACGCAGTATTTT.